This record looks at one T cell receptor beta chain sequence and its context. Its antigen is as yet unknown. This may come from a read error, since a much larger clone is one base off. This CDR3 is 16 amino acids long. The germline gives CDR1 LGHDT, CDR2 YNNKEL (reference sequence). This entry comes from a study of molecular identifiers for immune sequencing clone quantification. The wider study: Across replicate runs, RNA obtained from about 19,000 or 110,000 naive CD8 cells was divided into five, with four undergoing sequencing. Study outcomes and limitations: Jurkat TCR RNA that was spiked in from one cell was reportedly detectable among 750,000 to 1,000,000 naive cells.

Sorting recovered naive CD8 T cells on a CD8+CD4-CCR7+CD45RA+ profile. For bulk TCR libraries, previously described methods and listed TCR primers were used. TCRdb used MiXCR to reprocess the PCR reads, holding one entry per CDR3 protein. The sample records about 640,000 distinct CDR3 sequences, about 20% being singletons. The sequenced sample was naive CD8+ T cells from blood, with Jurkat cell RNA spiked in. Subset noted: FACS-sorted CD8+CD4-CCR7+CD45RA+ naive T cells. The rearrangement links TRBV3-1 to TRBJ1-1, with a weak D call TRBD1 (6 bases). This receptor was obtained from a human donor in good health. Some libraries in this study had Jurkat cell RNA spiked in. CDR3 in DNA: TGTGTCAGCAGCCAAGTCGGGGGCGGTCCTCGGGACCCTTCTTTCTTT. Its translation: CVSSQVGGGPRDPSFF.